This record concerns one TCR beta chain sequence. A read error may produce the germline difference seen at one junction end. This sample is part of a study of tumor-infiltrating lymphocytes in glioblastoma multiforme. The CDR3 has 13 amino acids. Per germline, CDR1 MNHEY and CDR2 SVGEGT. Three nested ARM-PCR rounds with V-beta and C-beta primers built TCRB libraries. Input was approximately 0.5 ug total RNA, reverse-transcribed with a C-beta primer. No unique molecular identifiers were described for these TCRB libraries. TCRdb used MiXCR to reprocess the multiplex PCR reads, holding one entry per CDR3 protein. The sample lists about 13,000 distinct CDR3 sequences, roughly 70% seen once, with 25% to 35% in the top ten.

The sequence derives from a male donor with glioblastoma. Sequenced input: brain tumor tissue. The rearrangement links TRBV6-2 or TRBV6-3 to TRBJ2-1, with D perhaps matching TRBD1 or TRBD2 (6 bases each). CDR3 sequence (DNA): TGTGTCAGCAGGGGACTGGGAAAGGATGAGCAGTTCTTC. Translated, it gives CVSRGLGKDEQFF.